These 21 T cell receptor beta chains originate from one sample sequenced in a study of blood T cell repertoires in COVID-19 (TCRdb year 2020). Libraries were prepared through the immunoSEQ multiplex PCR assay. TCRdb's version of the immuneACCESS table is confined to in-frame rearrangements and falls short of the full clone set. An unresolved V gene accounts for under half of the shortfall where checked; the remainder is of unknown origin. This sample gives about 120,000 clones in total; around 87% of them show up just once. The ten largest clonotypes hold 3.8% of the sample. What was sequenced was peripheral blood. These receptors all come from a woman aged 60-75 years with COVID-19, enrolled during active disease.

Here the CDR3 DNA reads TGTGCCTGCCAATTAGACAGGGCTAACACTGAAGCTTTCTTT. This encodes CACQLDRANTEAFF. This chain connects TRBV6-5 to TRBJ1-1; TRBD1 agrees at 7 bases. The CDR3 sequence is 14 residues long. V was clipped by 11 bases and J by 2 bases; unmatched bases: 11. CDR1 is MNHEY and CDR2 is SVGAGI in the germline V gene.

The CDR3 is CASSLRTHSNQPQHF. CDR3 in DNA: TGTGCCAGCAGCTTGCGTACTCATAGCAATCAGCCCCAGCATTTT. This rearrangement joins TRBV7-8 to TRBJ1-5; no definite D call. The CDR3 loop spans 15 amino acids. Germline CDR1 reads SGHVS; CDR2 reads FQNEAQ. V lost 3 bases to trimming and J lost 0 bases, with 9 bases between them.

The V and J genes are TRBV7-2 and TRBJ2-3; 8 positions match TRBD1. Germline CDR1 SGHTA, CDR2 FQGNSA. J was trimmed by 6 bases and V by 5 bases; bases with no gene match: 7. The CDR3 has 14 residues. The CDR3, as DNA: TGTGCCAGCAGCCAAGGACAGGGACGGGATACGCAGTATTTT. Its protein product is CASSQGQGRDTQYF.

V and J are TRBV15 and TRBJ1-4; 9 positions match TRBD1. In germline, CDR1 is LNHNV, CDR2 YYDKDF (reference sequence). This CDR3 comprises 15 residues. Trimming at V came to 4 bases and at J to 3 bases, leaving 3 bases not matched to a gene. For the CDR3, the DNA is TGTGCCACCAGCACCACAGGGGGCCCTAATGAAAAACTGTTTTTT. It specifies CATSTTGGPNEKLFF.

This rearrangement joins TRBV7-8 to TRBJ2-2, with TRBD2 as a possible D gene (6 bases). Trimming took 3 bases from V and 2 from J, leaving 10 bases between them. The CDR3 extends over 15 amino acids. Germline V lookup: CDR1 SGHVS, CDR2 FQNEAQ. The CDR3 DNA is TGTGCCAGCAGCTTTGGGACTCCTAACACCGGGGAGCTGTTTTTT. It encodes CASSFGTPNTGELFF.

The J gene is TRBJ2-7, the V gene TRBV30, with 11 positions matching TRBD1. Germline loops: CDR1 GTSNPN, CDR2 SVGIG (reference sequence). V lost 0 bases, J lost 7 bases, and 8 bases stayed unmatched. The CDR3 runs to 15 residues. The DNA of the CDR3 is TGTGCCTGGAGTGTACGAAGGGGACAGGGGGGGGAGCAGTACTTC. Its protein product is CAWSVRRGQGGEQYF.

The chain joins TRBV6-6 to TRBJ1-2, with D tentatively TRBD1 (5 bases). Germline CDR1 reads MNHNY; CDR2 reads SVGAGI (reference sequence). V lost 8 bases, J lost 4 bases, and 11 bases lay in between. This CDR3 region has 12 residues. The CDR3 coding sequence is TGTGCCAGCGTCCGGCAGGGCTATGGCTACACCTTC. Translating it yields CASVRQGYGYTF.

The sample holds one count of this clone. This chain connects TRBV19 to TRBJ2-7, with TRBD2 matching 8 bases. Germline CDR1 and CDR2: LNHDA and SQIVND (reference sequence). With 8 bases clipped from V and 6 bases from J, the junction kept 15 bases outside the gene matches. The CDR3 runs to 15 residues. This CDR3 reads CASGFGTRGNIEQYF. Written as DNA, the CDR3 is TGTGCCAGTGGCTTCGGGACTAGAGGGAATATCGAGCAGTACTTC.

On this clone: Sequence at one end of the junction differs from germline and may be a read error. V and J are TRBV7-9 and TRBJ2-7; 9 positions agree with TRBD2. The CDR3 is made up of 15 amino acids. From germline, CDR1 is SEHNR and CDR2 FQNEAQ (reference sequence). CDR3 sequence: CASSLAGSSTYEQYF. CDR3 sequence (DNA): TGTGCCAGCAGCCTAGCGGGGAGTTCCACCTACGAGCAGTACTTC.

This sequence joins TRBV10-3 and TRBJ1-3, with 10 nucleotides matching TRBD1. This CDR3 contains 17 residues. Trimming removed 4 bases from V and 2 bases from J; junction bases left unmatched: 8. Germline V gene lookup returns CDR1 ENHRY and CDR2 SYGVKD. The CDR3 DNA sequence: TGTGCCATCAGTGGTACAGCCGGGACAGGGGCTGGAAACACCATATATTTT. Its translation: CAISGTAGTGAGNTIYF.

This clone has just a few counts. This CDR3 is CASSLTGDYEQYF. For the CDR3, the DNA is TGTGCCAGCAGCTTAACAGGGGACTACGAGCAGTACTTC. The chain combines TRBV7-3 with TRBJ2-7, with TRBD1 as a possible D gene (5 bases). V was shortened by 0 bases and J by 3 bases, with 6 bases between the two germline ends. Germline assignment: CDR1 SGHTA and CDR2 FQGTGA. The CDR3 is 13 amino acids.

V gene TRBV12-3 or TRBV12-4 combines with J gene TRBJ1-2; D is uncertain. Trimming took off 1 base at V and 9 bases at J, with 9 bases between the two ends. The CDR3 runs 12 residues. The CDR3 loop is CASSLGASSYTF. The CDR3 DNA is TGTGCCAGCAGTTTAGGGGCCTCGAGCTACACCTTC.

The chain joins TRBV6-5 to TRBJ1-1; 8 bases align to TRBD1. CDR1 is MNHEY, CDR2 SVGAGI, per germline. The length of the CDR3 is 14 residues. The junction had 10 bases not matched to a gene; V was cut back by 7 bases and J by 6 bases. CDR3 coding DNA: TGTGCCAGCAATCGGGACAGGACCGGGGCTGAAGCTTTCTTT. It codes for CASNRDRTGAEAFF.

For the CDR3, the DNA is TGTGCCAGCAGCCCCCTCAACACCGGGGAGCTGTTTTTT. Translated: CASSPLNTGELFF. The chain combines TRBV7-9 with TRBJ2-2; D gene unclear. Germline V CDR1 and CDR2: SEHNR, FQNEAQ (reference sequence). V dropped 5 bases and J dropped 2 bases, with 6 bases sitting between them. The CDR3 runs 13 residues.

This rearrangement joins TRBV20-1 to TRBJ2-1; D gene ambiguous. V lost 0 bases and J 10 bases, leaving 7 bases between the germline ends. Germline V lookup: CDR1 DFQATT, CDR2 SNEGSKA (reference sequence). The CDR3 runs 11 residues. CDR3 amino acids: CSARDLREQFF. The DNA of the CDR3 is TGCAGTGCTAGAGATCTGAGAGAGCAGTTCTTC.

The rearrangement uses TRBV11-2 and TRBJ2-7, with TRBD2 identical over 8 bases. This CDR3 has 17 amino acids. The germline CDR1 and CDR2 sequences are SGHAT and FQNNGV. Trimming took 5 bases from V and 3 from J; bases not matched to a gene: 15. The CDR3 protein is CASSPGPGRGAYYEQYF. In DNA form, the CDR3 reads TGTGCCAGCAGCCCAGGGCCGGGGCGGGGGGCCTACTACGAGCAGTACTTC.

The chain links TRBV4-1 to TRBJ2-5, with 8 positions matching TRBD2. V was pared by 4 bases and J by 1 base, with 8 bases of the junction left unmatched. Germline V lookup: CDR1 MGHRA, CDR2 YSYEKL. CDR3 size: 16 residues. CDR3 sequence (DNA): TGCGCCAGCAGCCGGGGGGTAGCGGGGCTCCAAGAGACCCAGTACTTC. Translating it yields CASSRGVAGLQETQYF.

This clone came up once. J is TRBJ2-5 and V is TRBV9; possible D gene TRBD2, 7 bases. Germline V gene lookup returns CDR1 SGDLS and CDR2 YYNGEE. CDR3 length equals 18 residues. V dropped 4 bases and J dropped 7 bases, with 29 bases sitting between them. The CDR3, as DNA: TGTGCCAGCAGCCCCCCGTCGACGGGGGGCCACATGAGAGGGACCCAGTACTTC. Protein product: CASSPPSTGGHMRGTQYF.

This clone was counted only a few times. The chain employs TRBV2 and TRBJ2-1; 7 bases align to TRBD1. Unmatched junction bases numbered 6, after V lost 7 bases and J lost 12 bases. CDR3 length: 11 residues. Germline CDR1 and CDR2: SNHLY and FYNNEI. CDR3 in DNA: TGTGCCAGCACAAAGGGGGACAGGCAGTTCTTC. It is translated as CASTKGDRQFF.

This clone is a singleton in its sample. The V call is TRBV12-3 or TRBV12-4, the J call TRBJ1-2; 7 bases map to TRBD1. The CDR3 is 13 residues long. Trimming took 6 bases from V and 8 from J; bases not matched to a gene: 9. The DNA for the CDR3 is TGTGCCAGCAGATCGGACAGGCTTGGGGGCTACACCTTC. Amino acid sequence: CASRSDRLGGYTF.

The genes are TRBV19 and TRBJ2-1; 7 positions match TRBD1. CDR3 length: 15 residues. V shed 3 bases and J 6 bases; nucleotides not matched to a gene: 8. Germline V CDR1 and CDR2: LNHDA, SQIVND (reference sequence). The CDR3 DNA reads TGTGCCAGTAGTATGAAAGGGACAGTGGTCAATGAGCAGTTCTTC. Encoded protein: CASSMKGTVVNEQFF.